A single sample is the source of the 19 T cell receptor beta chains below, sequenced in a study of cytomegalovirus exposure and HLA in healthy donors. PCR employed 60 Vbeta and 13 Jbeta primers. Method: immunoSEQ multiplex PCR; TCRdb's copy keeps in-frame clones and lacks some. Here the sample spans 68,000 or so clones, about 80% being singletons. Sequenced material: PBMCs. These receptors were taken from a woman in her 30s in good health and CMV-seronegative.

The chain is built from TRBV7-2 and TRBJ1-3; the D gene is possibly TRBD1 (6 bases). Germline values: CDR1 SGHTA, CDR2 FQGNSA. The CDR3 sequence is 14 residues long. The V and J ends lost 5 bases and 2 bases respectively, with 10 bases between them. The CDR3 loop is CASSETGPGNTIYF. The CDR3, as DNA: TGTGCCAGCAGCGAAACAGGGCCTGGAAACACCATATATTTT.

V and J are TRBV6-5 and TRBJ1-2; D is unresolved. CDR3 size: 15 residues. V lost 6 bases and J 8 bases, leaving 22 bases between the germline ends. CDR1 and CDR2 from the germline V gene are MNHEY and SVGAGI. The CDR3 DNA reads TGTGCCAGCAGAACCCCCGCGTCGGGTCGAGGAGGCTACACCTTC. Encoded protein: CASRTPASGRGGYTF.

There are a few counts of this clone. V and J are TRBV6-5 and TRBJ2-1; TRBD2 aligns across 10 bases. V gave up 0 bases and J gave up 5 bases; unmatched junction bases: 1. The CDR3 runs 15 residues. Germline CDR1 and CDR2: MNHEY and SVGAGI. CDR3 sequence (DNA): TGTGCCAGCAGTTACTCCAGCGGGAGGGACAATGAGCAGTTCTTC. Amino acids: CASSYSSGRDNEQFF.

The V call is TRBV7-2, the J call TRBJ2-7; D is unresolved. The length of the CDR3 is 14 residues. V lost 6 bases and J 2 bases, leaving 14 bases between the germline ends. Per the germline V gene, CDR1 is SGHTA and CDR2 is FQGNSA. The CDR3 nucleotides read TGTGCCAGCAGTCGGTCTGACGGAGCCTACGAGCAGTACTTC. This translates into CASSRSDGAYEQYF.

The V call is TRBV30, the J call TRBJ2-3; the match to TRBD2 covers 14 bases. V shed 3 bases and J 6 bases; nucleotides not matched to a gene: 5. Looked up from germline, CDR1 is GTSNPN and CDR2 is SVGIG (reference sequence). The CDR3 has 15 residues. Written as DNA, the CDR3 is TGTGCCTGGAGGACTAGCGGGGGGGCGGGGGATACGCAGTATTTT. Translating gives CAWRTSGGAGDTQYF.

Here the CDR3 reads CAWSVELEGAFF. DNA for the CDR3: TGTGCCTGGAGTGTAGAGCTCGAGGGAGCTTTCTTT. V is TRBV30 and J is TRBJ1-1; D not certain. The ends were cut back, 0 bases at V and 10 bases at J, with 12 bases in the middle. CDR1 GTSNPN and CDR2 SVGIG come from the germline V gene (reference sequence). The CDR3 has 12 amino acids.

This chain connects TRBV5-6 to TRBJ2-7; 8 nucleotides line up with TRBD1. Looked up from germline, CDR1 is SGHDT and CDR2 is YYEEEE. Germline trimming cut 4 bases from V and 10 bases from J; bases unmatched to any gene: 4. CDR3 length: 11 amino acids. The CDR3 spells CASSRGQGQYF. DNA for the CDR3: TGTGCCAGCAGCCGAGGACAGGGTCAGTACTTC.

The rearrangement uses TRBV1 and TRBJ1-2. TRBV1 is assigned pseudogene status. The CDR3 covers 15 residues. The CDR3 is CTSSQDREPRGGYTF. In nucleotides, the CDR3 is TGCACCAGCAGCCAGGACCGGGAGCCAAGAGGGGGCTACACCTTC.

This clone was counted only a few times. The gene calls are TRBV30 and TRBJ1-6; D is perhaps TRBD1 (5 bases). CDR1 is GTSNPN, CDR2 SVGIG, per germline (reference sequence). The V and J ends lost 2 bases and 7 bases respectively, with 9 bases between them. CDR3 length: 13 amino acids. CDR3 in DNA: TGTGCCTGGAGTCAGGGCCCCAATTCACCCCTCCACTTT. Translating gives CAWSQGPNSPLHF.

The table lists this clone with a count of one. This chain connects TRBV29-1 to TRBJ2-7, with 8 nucleotides matching TRBD1. The CDR3 loop spans 13 amino acids. Germline V lookup: CDR1 SQVTM, CDR2 ANQGSEA. V was clipped by 5 bases and J by 5 bases; unmatched bases: 8. The CDR3: CSVQRTGTNEQYF. CDR3 coding DNA: TGCAGCGTTCAACGGACAGGGACCAACGAGCAGTACTTC.

The gene calls are TRBV4-1 and TRBJ1-2; a weak D match, TRBD1 (5 bases). The CDR3 is 14 amino acids. Germline CDR1 reads MGHRA; CDR2 reads YSYEKL. V was trimmed by 2 bases and J by 10 bases, leaving 17 bases between them. Written as DNA, the CDR3 is TGCGCCAGCAGCCAACTGCAGGGACGGGGGGTCTACACCTTC. It encodes CASSQLQGRGVYTF.

The rearrangement uses TRBV6-5 and TRBJ2-5; tentatively, D is TRBD1 (6 bases). Looked up from germline, CDR1 is MNHEY and CDR2 is SVGAGI. Between the trimmed V and J ends, which lost 6 bases and 1 base, there was a span of 15 bases. CDR3 size: 15 residues. The DNA for the CDR3 is TGTGCCAGCAGCAGGGGCCCCGTCCTCCAAGAGACCCAGTACTTC. This translates into CASSRGPVLQETQYF.

This rearrangement joins TRBV2 to TRBJ2-7; 9 positions match TRBD2. The V gene end was trimmed by 9 bases and the J gene end by 3 bases; junction bases not matched to a gene: 3. Germline loops: CDR1 SNHLY, CDR2 FYNNEI. The CDR3 totals 12 residues. The CDR3 DNA reads as TGTGCCAGTTTGACTAGCGGCTACGAGCAGTACTTC. This gives the protein CASLTSGYEQYF. Filled out from reference TRBV2 and TRBJ2-7, the complete variable domain reads EPEVTQTPSHQVTQMGQEVILRCVPISNHLYFYWYRQILGQKVEFLVSFYNNEISEKSEIFDDQFSVERPDGSNFTLKIRSTKLEDSAMYFCASLTSGYEQYFGPGTRLTVT.

The genes are TRBV6-1 and TRBJ2-5; 11 bases match TRBD1. This CDR3 region has 15 residues. V shed 5 bases and J 5 bases; nucleotides not matched to a gene: 7. Germline V lookup: CDR1 MNHNS, CDR2 SASEGT. The CDR3 DNA follows: TGTGCCAGCAGTACTTGGACAGGGGGCGCCGAGACCCAGTACTTC. Encoded protein: CASSTWTGGAETQYF.

The chain couples TRBV25-1 to TRBJ1-1, with D possibly being TRBD1 (6 bases). Germline values: CDR1 MGHDK, CDR2 SYGVNS. The CDR3 length is 12 residues. V gave up 3 bases and J gave up 7 bases, with 9 bases separating them. The CDR3 DNA follows: TGTGCCAGCAGTGACGGACAGCTTGAAGCTTTCTTT. It yields the protein CASSDGQLEAFF.

This chain connects TRBV5-4 to TRBJ2-2; tentative D call: TRBD1 (6 bases). Trimming cost V 3 bases and J 4 bases, with 13 bases left between them. This CDR3 comprises 15 residues. From germline, CDR1 is SGHNT and CDR2 YYREEE (reference sequence). The CDR3 loop is CASSSRRTATGELFF. DNA for the CDR3: TGTGCCAGCAGCTCCCGAAGGACAGCCACCGGGGAGCTGTTTTTT.

The V call is TRBV7-9, the J call TRBJ2-5, with D possibly matching TRBD2 (7 bases). CDR1 is SEHNR, CDR2 FQNEAQ, per germline (reference sequence). This CDR3 contains 14 residues. Trimming removed 1 base from V and 4 bases from J, with 10 bases in between. CDR3 sequence: CASSLGGGGETQYF. CDR3 nucleotides: TGTGCCAGCAGCTTAGGCGGGGGCGGAGAGACCCAGTACTTC.

The chain has TRBV15 and TRBJ2-2, with D possibly TRBD2 on 5 matching bases. CDR3 length equals 14 residues. V was trimmed by 0 bases and J by 9 bases, leaving 11 bases between them. Germline V gives CDR1 LNHNV, CDR2 YYDKDF (reference sequence). CDR3 DNA: TGTGCCACCAGCAGAGATTGGACTCCCCGGGAGCTGTTTTTT. Translation: CATSRDWTPRELFF. Drawing the rest from reference TRBV15 and TRBJ2-2, the complete variable domain is DAMVIQNPRYQVTQFGKPVTLSCSQTLNHNVMYWYQQKSSQAPKLLFHYYDKDFNNEADTPDNFQSRRPNTSFCFLDIRSPGLGDTAMYLCATSRDWTPRELFFGEGSRLTVL.

This chain links TRBV29-1 with TRBJ1-2; 10 bases are shared with TRBD1. J gave up 8 bases and V 5 bases, and 11 bases lay outside the gene matches. CDR3 length: 14 amino acids. CDR1 SQVTM and CDR2 ANQGSEA come from the germline V gene. The CDR3 spells CSVRQGASREGYTF. In nucleotides, the CDR3 is TGCAGCGTTCGACAGGGGGCATCCAGGGAGGGCTACACCTTC.